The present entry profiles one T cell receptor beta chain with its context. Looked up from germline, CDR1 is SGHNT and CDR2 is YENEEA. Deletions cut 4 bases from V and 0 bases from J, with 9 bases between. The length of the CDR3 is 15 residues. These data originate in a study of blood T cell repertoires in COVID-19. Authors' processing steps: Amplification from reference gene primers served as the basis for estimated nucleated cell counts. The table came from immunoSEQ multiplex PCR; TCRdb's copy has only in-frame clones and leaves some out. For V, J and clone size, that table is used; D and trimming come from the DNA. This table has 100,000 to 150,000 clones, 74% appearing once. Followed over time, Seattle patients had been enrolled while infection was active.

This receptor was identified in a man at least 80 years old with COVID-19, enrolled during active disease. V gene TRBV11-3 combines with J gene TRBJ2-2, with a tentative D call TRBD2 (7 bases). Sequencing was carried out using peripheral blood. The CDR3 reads CASSWGGTNTGELFF. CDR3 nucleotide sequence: TGTGCCAGCAGCTGGGGGGGCACGAACACCGGGGAGCTGTTTTTT.